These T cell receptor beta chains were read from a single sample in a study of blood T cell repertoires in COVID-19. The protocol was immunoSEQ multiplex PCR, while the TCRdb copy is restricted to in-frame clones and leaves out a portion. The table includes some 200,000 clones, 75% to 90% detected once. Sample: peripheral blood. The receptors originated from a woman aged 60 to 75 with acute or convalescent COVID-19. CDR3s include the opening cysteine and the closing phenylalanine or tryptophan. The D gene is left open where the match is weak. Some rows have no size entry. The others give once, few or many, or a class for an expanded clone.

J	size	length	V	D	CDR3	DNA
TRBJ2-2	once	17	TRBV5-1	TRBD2	CASSPGTSSSNTGELFF	TGCGCCAGCAGCCCCGGGACTAGCTCCTCGAACACCGGGGAGCTGTTTTTT
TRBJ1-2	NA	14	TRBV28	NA	CASYSTVANYGYTF	TGTGCCAGCTATTCGACAGTAGCTAACTATGGCTACACCTTC
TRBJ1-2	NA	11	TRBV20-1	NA	CSAWGLDGYTF	TGCAGTGCTTGGGGGCTTGATGGCTACACCTTC
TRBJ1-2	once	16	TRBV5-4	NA	CASSLESGRVAYGYTF	TGTGCCAGCAGCTTGGAGTCGGGAAGGGTGGCCTATGGCTACACCTTC
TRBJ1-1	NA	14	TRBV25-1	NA	CASSRRPGYTEAFF	TGTGCCAGCAGCCGCAGACCCGGGTACACTGAAGCTTTCTTT
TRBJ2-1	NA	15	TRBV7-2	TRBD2	CASSPGTSGRGEQFF	TGTGCCAGCAGTCCCGGGACTAGCGGGAGAGGAGAGCAGTTCTTC
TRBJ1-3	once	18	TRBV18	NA	CASSPGQPGQSSGNTIYF	TGTGCCAGCTCACCGGGTCAGCCTGGACAGTCCTCTGGAAACACCATATATTTT
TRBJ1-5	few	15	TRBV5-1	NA	CASSLEGREGGPQHF	TGCGCCAGCAGCTTGGAAGGCAGGGAGGGTGGGCCCCAGCATTTT
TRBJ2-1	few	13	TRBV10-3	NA	CATTRQERERKFF	TGTGCCACCACCCGGCAGGAGAGGGAGAGGAAGTTCTTC
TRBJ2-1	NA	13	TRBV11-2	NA	CASSEAGDREQFF	TGTGCCAGCAGCGAAGCAGGGGATCGTGAGCAGTTCTTC
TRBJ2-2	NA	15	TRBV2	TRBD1	CASKKQGAGTGELFF	TGTGCCAGCAAGAAGCAGGGGGCCGGCACCGGGGAGCTGTTTTTT
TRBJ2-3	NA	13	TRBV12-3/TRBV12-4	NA	CASIAGALDTQYF	TGTGCCAGCATCGCGGGGGCTTTAGATACGCAGTATTTT
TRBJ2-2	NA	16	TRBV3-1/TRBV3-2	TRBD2	CASSQLTTSGTGELFF	TGTGCCAGCAGCCAGCTTACCACTAGCGGCACCGGGGAGCTGTTTTTT
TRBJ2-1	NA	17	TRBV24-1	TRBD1	CATSGRGQGSLYNEQFF	TGTGCCACCAGTGGAAGGGGACAGGGGTCCTTATACAATGAGCAGTTCTTC
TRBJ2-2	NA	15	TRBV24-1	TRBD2	CATSGGRENTGELFF	TGTGCCACCAGTGGGGGGAGGGAAAACACCGGGGAGCTGTTTTTT
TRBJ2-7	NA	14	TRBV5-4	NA	CASSLVQGSHEQYF	TGTGCCAGCAGCTTGGTGCAGGGATCCCACGAGCAGTACTTC
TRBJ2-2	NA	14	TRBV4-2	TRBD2	CASTTQLAVGELFF	TGTGCCAGCACCACACAACTAGCGGTCGGGGAGCTGTTTTTT
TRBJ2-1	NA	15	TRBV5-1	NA	CASSLAEPSYNEQFF	TGCGCCAGCAGCTTAGCGGAGCCCTCCTACAATGAGCAGTTCTTC
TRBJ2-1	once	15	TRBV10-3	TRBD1	CAISGGDRVLVEQFF	TGTGCCATCAGTGGGGGGGACAGGGTATTGGTTGAGCAGTTCTTC
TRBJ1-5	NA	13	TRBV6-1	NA	CASSEGLAQPQHF	TGTGCCAGCAGTGAAGGATTGGCTCAGCCCCAGCATTTT
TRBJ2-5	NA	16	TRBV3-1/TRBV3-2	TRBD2	CASSQFIAGGLETQYF	TGTGCCAGCAGCCAATTCATAGCGGGAGGGCTGGAGACCCAGTACTTC
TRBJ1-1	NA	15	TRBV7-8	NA	CASSPAGASNTEAFF	TGTGCCAGCAGCCCAGCAGGGGCATCGAACACTGAAGCTTTCTTT
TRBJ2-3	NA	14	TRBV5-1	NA	CASRDLGDTDTQYF	TGCGCCAGCAGGGATTTAGGAGACACAGATACGCAGTATTTT
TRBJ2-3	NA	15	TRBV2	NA	CASSPRSGRADTQYF	TGTGCCAGCAGTCCTCGTTCTGGTAGAGCAGATACGCAGTATTTT
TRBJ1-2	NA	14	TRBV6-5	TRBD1	CASRLDRGYYGYTF	TGTGCCAGCAGACTGGACAGGGGGTACTATGGCTACACCTTC
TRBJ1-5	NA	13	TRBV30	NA	CAWGGQSNQPQHF	TGTGCCTGGGGGGGGCAGAGCAATCAGCCCCAGCATTTT
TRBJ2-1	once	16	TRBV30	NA	CAWSIPGHGLYNEQFF	TGTGCCTGGAGCATCCCGGGACACGGACTTTACAATGAGCAGTTCTTC
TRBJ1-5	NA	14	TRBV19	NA	CASSILEQSQPQHF	TGTGCCAGTAGTATATTGGAGCAAAGTCAGCCCCAGCATTTT
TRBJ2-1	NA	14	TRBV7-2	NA	CASSLVSRTNEQFF	TGTGCCAGCAGCTTAGTAAGTCGGACTAATGAGCAGTTCTTC
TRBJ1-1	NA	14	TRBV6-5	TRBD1	CASSRDRVVTEAFF	TGTGCCAGCAGCCGAGACAGGGTGGTCACTGAAGCTTTCTTT
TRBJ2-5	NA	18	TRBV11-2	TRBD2	CASSKGLAGSWYQETQYF	TGTGCCAGCAGCAAGGGACTAGCGGGATCTTGGTACCAAGAGACCCAGTACTTC
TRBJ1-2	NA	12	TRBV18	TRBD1	CASSGTGNGYTF	TGTGCCAGCTCAGGGACAGGCAATGGCTACACCTTC
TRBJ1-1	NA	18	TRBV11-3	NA	CASSLEGVLGMGNTEAFF	TGTGCCAGCAGCTTAGAAGGGGTGCTGGGAATGGGGAACACTGAAGCTTTCTTT
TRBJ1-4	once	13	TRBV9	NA	CASSVDFNEKLFF	TGTGCCAGCAGCGTTGACTTCAATGAAAAACTGTTTTTT
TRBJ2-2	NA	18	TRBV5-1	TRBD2	CASSLIGLAGGATGELFF	TGCGCCAGCAGCTTGATAGGCCTAGCGGGAGGAGCCACCGGGGAGCTGTTTTTT
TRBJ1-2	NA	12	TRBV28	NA	CASSFRGGGYTF	TGTGCCAGCAGTTTTCGGGGGGGTGGCTACACCTTC
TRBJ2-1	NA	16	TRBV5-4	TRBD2	CASSTPTSGIGNEQFF	TGTGCCAGCAGCACCCCAACTAGCGGGATAGGCAATGAGCAGTTCTTC
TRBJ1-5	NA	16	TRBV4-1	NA	CASSQDQGRDNQPQHF	TGCGCCAGCAGCCAAGATCAGGGCCGTGATAATCAGCCCCAGCATTTT
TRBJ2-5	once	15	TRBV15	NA	CATSRDHDIQETQYF	TGTGCCACCAGCAGAGATCACGACATTCAAGAGACCCAGTACTTC
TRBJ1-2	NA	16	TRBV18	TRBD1	CASSPIPGGADYGYTF	TGTGCCAGCTCACCTATCCCAGGGGGCGCTGACTATGGCTACACCTTC
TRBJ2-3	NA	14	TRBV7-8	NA	CASSLAEATNTQYF	TGTGCCAGCAGCTTAGCGGAGGCGACCAATACGCAGTATTTT
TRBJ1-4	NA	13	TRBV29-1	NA	CSGLREGNEKLFF	TGCAGCGGTCTCAGGGAGGGGAATGAAAAACTGTTTTTT
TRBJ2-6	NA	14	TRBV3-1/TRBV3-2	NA	CASSLSSGANVLTF	TGTGCCAGCAGTCTATCCTCTGGGGCCAACGTCCTGACTTTC
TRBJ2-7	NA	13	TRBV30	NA	CAWATHYPSEQYF	TGTGCCTGGGCGACACATTATCCTTCCGAGCAGTACTTC
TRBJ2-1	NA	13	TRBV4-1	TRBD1	CASSPRTGHEQFF	TGCGCCAGCAGTCCCCGGACAGGTCATGAGCAGTTCTTC
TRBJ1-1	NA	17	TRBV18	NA	CASSPEEGKGVRTEAFF	TGTGCCAGCTCCCCCGAAGAGGGTAAGGGAGTAAGAACTGAAGCTTTCTTT
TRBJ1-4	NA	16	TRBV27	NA	CASRAAGNSAVEKLFF	TGTGCCAGTAGAGCCGCCGGGAATTCAGCGGTAGAAAAACTGTTTTTT
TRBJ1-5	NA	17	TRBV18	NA	CASSPGGNGFSNQPQHF	TGTGCCAGCTCACCAGGAGGGAATGGTTTCAGCAATCAGCCCCAGCATTTT
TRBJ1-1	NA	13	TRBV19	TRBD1	CASWNRGYEEAFF	TGTGCCAGTTGGAACAGGGGCTACGAAGAAGCTTTCTTT
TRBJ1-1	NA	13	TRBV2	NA	CASSDREGTEAFF	TGTGCCAGCAGTGACAGGGAGGGCACTGAAGCTTTCTTT
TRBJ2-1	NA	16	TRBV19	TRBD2	CASSFGLAGTTNEQFF	TGTGCCAGTAGTTTCGGACTAGCGGGAACCACCAATGAGCAGTTCTTC
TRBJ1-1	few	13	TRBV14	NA	CASSQVINTEAFF	TGTGCCAGCAGCCAAGTCATTAACACTGAAGCTTTCTTT
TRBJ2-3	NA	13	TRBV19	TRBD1	CASGTGGPDTQYF	TGTGCCAGTGGGACAGGGGGCCCAGATACGCAGTATTTT
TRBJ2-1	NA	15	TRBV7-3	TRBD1	CASSAPGTGINEQFF	TGTGCCAGCAGCGCCCCCGGGACAGGGATCAACGAGCAGTTCTTC
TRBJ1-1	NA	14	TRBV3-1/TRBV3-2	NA	CASSQNKGVTEAFF	TGTGCCAGCAGCCAAAACAAAGGAGTAACTGAAGCTTTCTTT